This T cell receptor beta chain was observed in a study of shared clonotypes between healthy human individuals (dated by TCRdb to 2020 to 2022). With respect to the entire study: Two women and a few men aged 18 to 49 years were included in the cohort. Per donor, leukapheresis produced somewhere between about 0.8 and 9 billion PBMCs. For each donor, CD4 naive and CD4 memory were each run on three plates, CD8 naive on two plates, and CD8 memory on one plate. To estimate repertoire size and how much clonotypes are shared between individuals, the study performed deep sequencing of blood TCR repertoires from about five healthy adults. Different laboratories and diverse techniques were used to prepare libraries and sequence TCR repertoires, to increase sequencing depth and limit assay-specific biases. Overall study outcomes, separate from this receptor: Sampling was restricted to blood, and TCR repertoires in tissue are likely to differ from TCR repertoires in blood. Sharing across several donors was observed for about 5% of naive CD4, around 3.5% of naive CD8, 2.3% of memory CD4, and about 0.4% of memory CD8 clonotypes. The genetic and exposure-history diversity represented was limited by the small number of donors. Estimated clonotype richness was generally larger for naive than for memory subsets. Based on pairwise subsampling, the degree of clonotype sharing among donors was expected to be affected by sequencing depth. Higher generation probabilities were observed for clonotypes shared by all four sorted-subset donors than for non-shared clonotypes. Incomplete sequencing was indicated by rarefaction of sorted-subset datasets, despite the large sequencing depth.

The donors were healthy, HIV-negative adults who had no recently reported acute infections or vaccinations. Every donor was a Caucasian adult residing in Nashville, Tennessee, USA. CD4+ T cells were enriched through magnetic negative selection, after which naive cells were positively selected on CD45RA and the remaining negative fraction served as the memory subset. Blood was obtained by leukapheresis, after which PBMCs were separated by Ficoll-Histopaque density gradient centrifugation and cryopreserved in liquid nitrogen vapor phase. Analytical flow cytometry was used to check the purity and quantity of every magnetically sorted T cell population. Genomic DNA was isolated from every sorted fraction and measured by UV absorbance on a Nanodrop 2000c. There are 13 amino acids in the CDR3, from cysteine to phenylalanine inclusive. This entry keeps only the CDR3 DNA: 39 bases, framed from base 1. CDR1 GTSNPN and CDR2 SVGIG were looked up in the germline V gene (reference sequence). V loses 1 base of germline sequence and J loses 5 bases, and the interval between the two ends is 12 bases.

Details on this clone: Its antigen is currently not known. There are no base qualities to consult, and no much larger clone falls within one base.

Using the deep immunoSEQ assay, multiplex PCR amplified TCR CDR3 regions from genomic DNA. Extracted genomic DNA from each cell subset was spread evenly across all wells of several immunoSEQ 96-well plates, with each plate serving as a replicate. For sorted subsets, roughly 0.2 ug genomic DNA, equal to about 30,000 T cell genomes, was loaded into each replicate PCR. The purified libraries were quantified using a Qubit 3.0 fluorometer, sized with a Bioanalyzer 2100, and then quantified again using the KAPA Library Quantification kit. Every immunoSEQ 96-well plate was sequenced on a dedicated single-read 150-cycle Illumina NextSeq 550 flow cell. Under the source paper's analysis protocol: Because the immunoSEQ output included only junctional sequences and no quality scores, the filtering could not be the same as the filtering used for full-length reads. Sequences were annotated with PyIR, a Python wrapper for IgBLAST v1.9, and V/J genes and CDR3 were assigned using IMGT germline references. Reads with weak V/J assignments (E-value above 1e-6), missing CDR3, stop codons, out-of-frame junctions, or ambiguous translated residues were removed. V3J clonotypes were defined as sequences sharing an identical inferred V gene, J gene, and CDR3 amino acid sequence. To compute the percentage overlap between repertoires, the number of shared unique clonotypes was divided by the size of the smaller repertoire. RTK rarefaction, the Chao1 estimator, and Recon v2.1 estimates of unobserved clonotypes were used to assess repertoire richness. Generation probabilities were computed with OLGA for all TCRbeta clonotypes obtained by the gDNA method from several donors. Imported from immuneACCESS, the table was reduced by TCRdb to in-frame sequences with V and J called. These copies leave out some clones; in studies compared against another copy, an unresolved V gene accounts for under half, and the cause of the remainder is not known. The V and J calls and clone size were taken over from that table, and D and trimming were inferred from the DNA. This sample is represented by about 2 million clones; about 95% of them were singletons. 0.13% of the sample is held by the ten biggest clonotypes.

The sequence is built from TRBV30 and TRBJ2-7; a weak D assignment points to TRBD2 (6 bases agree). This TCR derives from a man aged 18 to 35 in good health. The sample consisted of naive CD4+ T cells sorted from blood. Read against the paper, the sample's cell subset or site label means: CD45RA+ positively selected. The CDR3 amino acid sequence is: CAWSEVADNEQYF. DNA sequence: TGTGCCTGGAGTGAGGTAGCGGATAACGAGCAGTACTTC.